These 31 T cell receptor beta chains share one sample of origin, sequenced in a study of technical replicates of blood from a handful of donors. The repertoire was sequenced with immunoSEQ multiplex PCR; TCRdb's copy has only in-frame clones and lacks some. Of about 94,000 clones listed, 95% are singletons. The sample was T cells isolated from PBMCs. The receptors originated from a human donor in good health.

The genes are TRBV16 and TRBJ1-5; D gene ambiguous. With 2 bases removed from V and 7 bases from J, the gap between germline ends came to 18 bases. Germline V gives CDR1 KGHSY, CDR2 FQNENV. The CDR3 spans 16 residues. CDR3 in DNA: TGTGCCAGCAGCCAAGGGTTTGGGAGGAGTCTCCAGCCCCAGCATTTT. It translates to CASSQGFGRSLQPQHF.

This clone came up once. The V call is TRBV19, the J call TRBJ2-5; TRBD2 matches at 11 bases. CDR1 and CDR2 (germline): LNHDA, SQIVND (reference sequence). The junction had 8 bases not matched to a gene; V was cut back by 6 bases and J by 5 bases. The CDR3 extends over 15 amino acids. CDR3 nucleotide sequence: TGTGCCAGTAGCGTACTAGCGGGAGTCGGTGAGACCCAGTACTTC. It is translated as CASSVLAGVGETQYF.

The chain recombines TRBV5-1 with TRBJ2-3; D might be TRBD2 (6 bases). In germline, CDR1 is SGHRS, CDR2 YFSETQ. The CDR3 totals 15 residues. Trimming pared 1 base from V and 5 bases from J, leaving 14 bases between. The CDR3 DNA reads TGCGCCAGCAGCTTGTTACGGGAGAGTGTAGATACGCAGTATTTT. Its protein product is CASSLLRESVDTQYF.

The V gene is TRBV15, the J gene TRBJ2-2; D perhaps matches TRBD1 (6 bases). Germline CDR1 LNHNV, CDR2 YYDKDF (reference sequence). Trimming pared 2 bases from V and 1 base from J, leaving 14 bases between. This CDR3 region has 17 residues. The CDR3 nucleotides read TGTGCCACCAGCAGATCCCGGACAGACCTGAACACCGGGGAGCTGTTTTTT. It translates to CATSRSRTDLNTGELFF.

This rearrangement joins TRBV4-2 to TRBJ2-1; 13 bases match TRBD2. Trimming cost V 3 bases and J 5 bases; bases outside gene matches: 13. The CDR3 covers 19 residues. Germline V lookup: CDR1 LGHNA, CDR2 YNFKEQ. The CDR3 bases are TGTGCCAGCAGCCATAGCCGCGGACTAGCGGGAGTGGGGGACAATGAGCAGTTCTTC. Its translation: CASSHSRGLAGVGDNEQFF.

J is TRBJ2-1 and V is TRBV28; 13 positions agree with TRBD2. This CDR3 is 15 amino acids long. Trimming took 4 bases from V and 9 from J; bases not matched to a gene: 6. Germline V gene data show CDR1 as MDHEN and CDR2 as SYDVKM. The CDR3 DNA reads as TGTGCCAGCAGTTCCTGGACTAGCGGGAGTCTTGAGCAGTTCTTC. The encoded protein is CASSSWTSGSLEQFF.

This chain connects TRBV5-6 to TRBJ1-3, with D perhaps TRBD1 (5 bases). Trimming left V 4 bases short and J 2 bases short, with 13 bases between. The CDR3 spans 15 residues. Germline lookup yields CDR1 SGHDT and CDR2 YYEEEE. The CDR3 bases are TGTGCCAGCAGCGCATTCCAGGGTACTGGAAACACCATATATTTT. Translating it yields CASSAFQGTGNTIYF.

The chain has TRBV18 and TRBJ1-1, with 7 bases identical to TRBD1. The CDR3 sequence is 16 residues long. From germline, CDR1 is KGHSH and CDR2 LQKENI. V gave up 6 bases and J gave up 5 bases; unmatched junction bases: 15. CDR3 coding DNA: TGTGCCAGCTCGCCGACAGGGAGTGAAGAGAGGACTGAAGCTTTCTTT. Amino acid sequence: CASSPTGSEERTEAFF.

This chain joins TRBV18 and TRBJ1-5, with a possible D match to TRBD1 (6 bases). Germline CDR1 is KGHSH and CDR2 is LQKENI. V lost 3 bases to trimming and J lost 6 bases, with 9 bases between them. The CDR3 contains 13 residues. In nucleotides, the CDR3 is TGTGCCAGCTCACCCCCAGGGGTTCAGCCCCAGCATTTT. This encodes CASSPPGVQPQHF.

The V gene is TRBV30, the J gene TRBJ1-1; D is uncertain. Germline lookup yields CDR1 GTSNPN and CDR2 SVGIG (reference sequence). V lost 0 bases and J 6 bases, leaving 11 bases between the germline ends. This CDR3 comprises 13 residues. CDR3 residues: CAWSVVAWSEAFF. The CDR3 region has the DNA TGTGCCTGGAGTGTCGTAGCGTGGTCTGAAGCTTTCTTT.

This sequence joins TRBV30 and TRBJ1-2; 9 nucleotides line up with TRBD1. Germline-derived CDR1 and CDR2 are GTSNPN and SVGIG (reference sequence). The CDR3 extends over 14 amino acids. Germline trimming cut 8 bases from V and 7 bases from J; bases unmatched to any gene: 14. The CDR3 DNA reads as TGTGCCGGCGGGGGACAGGGAAGATTGGGTGGCTACACCTTC. It encodes CAGGGQGRLGGYTF.

The chain uses TRBV18 and TRBJ1-3; TRBD1 is a possible D gene (5 bases). V was trimmed by 2 bases and J by 0 bases, leaving 8 bases between them. This CDR3 region has 15 residues. Germline CDR1 is KGHSH and CDR2 is LQKENI. In DNA form, the CDR3 reads TGTGCCAGCTCACCAGGCGGGGCCTCTGGAAACACCATATATTTT. This sequence encodes CASSPGGASGNTIYF.

This clone was detected only once. This chain joins TRBV7-2 and TRBJ2-5, with unresolved D. Germline V gene lookup returns CDR1 SGHTA and CDR2 FQGNSA. V lost 4 bases and J 5 bases, leaving 8 bases between the germline ends. CDR3 length: 12 amino acids. This CDR3 reads CASSSPRETQYF. The CDR3 bases are TGTGCCAGCAGCTCCCCCAGGGAGACCCAGTACTTC. Drawing the rest from reference TRBV7-2 and TRBJ2-5, the complete variable domain is GAGVSQSPSNKVTEKGKDVELRCDPISGHTALYWYRQSLGQGLEFLIYFQGNSAPDKSGLPSDRFSAERTGGSVSTLTIQRTQQEDSAVYLCASSSPRETQYFGPGTRLLVL.

The chain has TRBV9 and TRBJ2-1, with TRBD2 as a possible D gene (6 bases). This CDR3 contains 11 residues. Germline V gene data show CDR1 as SGDLS and CDR2 as YYNGEE. V dropped 4 bases and J dropped 10 bases, with 9 bases sitting between them. This CDR3 is CASSPGLEQFF. The CDR3 coding sequence is TGTGCCAGCAGCCCTGGACTAGAGCAGTTCTTC.

The V call is TRBV19, the J call TRBJ1-5; no clear D gene. The CDR3 has 17 residues. Germline CDR1 is LNHDA and CDR2 is SQIVND (reference sequence). V lost 3 bases and J 0 bases, leaving 15 bases between the germline ends. The chain's CDR3 is CASSMRASRNSNQPQHF. CDR3 DNA: TGTGCCAGTAGTATGCGGGCCAGTAGGAATAGCAATCAGCCCCAGCATTTT.

This clone was recorded only once. This sequence joins TRBV2 and TRBJ1-2; TRBD1 might be the D (6 bases). V lost 0 bases and J lost 3, with 14 bases in between. The CDR3 spans 16 residues. Germline V CDR1 and CDR2: SNHLY, FYNNEI. CDR3: CASSEALRQEHYGYTF. The CDR3 nucleotides read TGTGCCAGCAGTGAAGCGCTTCGACAGGAGCACTATGGCTACACCTTC. The variable domain in full, with the rest retrieved from reference TRBV2 and TRBJ1-2, is EPEVTQTPSHQVTQMGQEVILRCVPISNHLYFYWYRQILGQKVEFLVSFYNNEISEKSEIFDDQFSVERPDGSNFTLKIRSTKLEDSAMYFCASSEALRQEHYGYTFGSGTRLTVV.

This chain links TRBV19 with TRBJ2-6, with no clear D. V lost 3 bases and J 0 bases, leaving 3 bases between the germline ends. The CDR3 spans 14 residues. CDR1 is LNHDA and CDR2 is SQIVND in the germline V gene (reference sequence). CDR3 nucleotides: TGTGCCAGTAGTATTCTCTCTGGGGCCAACGTCCTGACTTTC. Translation: CASSILSGANVLTF.

The chain is built from TRBV28 and TRBJ1-4; a possible D gene is TRBD1 (5 bases). CDR1 and CDR2 from the germline V gene are MDHEN and SYDVKM. The CDR3 sequence is 13 residues long. V was clipped by 5 bases and J by 9 bases, with 13 bases between them. The CDR3 nucleotides are TGTGCCAGCAGTGGGTCGGGGGGGAAAAAACTGTTTTTT. Residues: CASSGSGGKKLFF.

The chain has TRBV15 and TRBJ1-3; 7 nucleotides align to TRBD1. V lost 6 bases to trimming and J lost 2 bases; unmatched junction nucleotides: 1. This CDR3 contains 13 residues. Germline V CDR1 and CDR2: LNHNV, YYDKDF (reference sequence). CDR3 sequence (DNA): TGTGCCACCAGGGACAGGCCTGGAAACACCATATATTTT. Protein sequence: CATRDRPGNTIYF.

The chain uses TRBV6-1 and TRBJ1-2, with D possibly being TRBD1 (5 bases). V lost 6 bases, J lost 1 base, and 9 bases lay in between. CDR1 and CDR2 from the germline V gene are MNHNS and SASEGT. CDR3 length: 13 residues. CDR3 protein: CASRVTVNYGYTF. For the CDR3, the DNA is TGTGCCAGCAGGGTGACAGTTAACTATGGCTACACCTTC.

CDR3 sequence: CATSSGQGRARAFF. In DNA, the CDR3 is TGTGCCACCAGCAGTGGACAGGGTCGCGCGAGAGCTTTCTTT. V is TRBV15 and J is TRBJ1-1, with 8 bases that match TRBD1. Per germline, CDR1 LNHNV and CDR2 YYDKDF (reference sequence). The CDR3 runs 14 residues. With 3 bases clipped from V and 10 bases from J, the junction kept 10 bases outside the gene matches.

This CDR3 is CASSAHPLRTGGLGSYNEQFF. The DNA of the CDR3 is TGTGCCAGTAGTGCCCACCCCCTTAGAACAGGGGGCTTAGGCTCCTACAATGAGCAGTTCTTC. The chain links TRBV19 to TRBJ2-1; 9 positions agree with TRBD1. V lost 5 bases to trimming and J lost 0 bases; unmatched junction nucleotides: 20. This CDR3 comprises 21 residues. Germline lookup yields CDR1 LNHDA and CDR2 SQIVND (reference sequence).

The gene calls are TRBV7-9 and TRBJ1-4; 9 nucleotides line up with TRBD1. Germline assignment: CDR1 SEHNR and CDR2 FQNEAQ (reference sequence). After removal of 2 bases from V and 11 bases from J, the junction contained 15 bases not matched to a gene. The CDR3 sequence is 17 residues long. This CDR3 is CASSLSPPGQGLKKLFF. In nucleotides, the CDR3 is TGTGCCAGCAGCTTATCGCCACCGGGACAGGGTTTAAAGAAACTGTTTTTT. Supplemented by reference TRBV7-9 and TRBJ1-4, the full variable domain reads DTGVSQNPRHKITKRGQNVTFRCDPISEHNRLYWYRQTLGQGPEFLTYFQNEAQLEKSRLLSDRFSAERPKGSFSTLEIQRTEQGDSAMYLCASSLSPPGQGLKKLFFGSGTQLSVL.

The rearrangement joins TRBV5-1 to TRBJ1-4, with D hard to call. The CDR3 loop spans 16 amino acids. V was trimmed by 3 bases and J by 6 bases, leaving 18 bases between them. Germline lookup yields CDR1 SGHRS and CDR2 YFSETQ. DNA of the CDR3: TGCGCCAGCAGCTCGGGATTAGACCGCCTACATGAAAAACTGTTTTTT. Translation: CASSSGLDRLHEKLFF.

The chain carries TRBV7-8 and TRBJ2-2; D is perhaps TRBD1 (6 bases). Deletions cut 5 bases from V and 7 bases from J, with 14 bases between. The CDR3 runs 14 residues. Germline V gene data show CDR1 as SGHVS and CDR2 as FQNEAQ. This CDR3 reads CASSAYRVNGELFF. The CDR3 DNA reads as TGTGCCAGCAGCGCGTACAGGGTAAACGGGGAGCTGTTTTTT.

J is TRBJ1-2 and V is TRBV5-5; 9 bases fit TRBD1. With V trimmed by 5 bases and J by 4 bases, 12 bases remained unmatched. This CDR3 is built from 16 residues. Germline assignment: CDR1 SGHKS and CDR2 YYEKEE (reference sequence). The CDR3 DNA reads TGTGCCAGCAGACCAGACTCCGGGACAGGGTCCTATGGCTACACCTTC. It codes for CASRPDSGTGSYGYTF.

The V and J genes are TRBV11-1 and TRBJ2-7, with 11 bases that match TRBD2. This CDR3 comprises 17 residues. Germline V gene lookup returns CDR1 SGHAT and CDR2 FQDESV (reference sequence). Germline trimming cut 4 bases from V and 2 bases from J; bases unmatched to any gene: 10. The chain's CDR3 is CASSSRPGLAAAYEQYF. The CDR3 bases are TGTGCCAGCAGCTCCCGACCGGGACTAGCGGCAGCCTACGAGCAGTACTTC.

The gene calls are TRBV28 and TRBJ2-7; TRBD2 matches 10 bases. The V gene's germline CDR1 is MDHEN and CDR2 SYDVKM. The CDR3 covers 15 residues. Losses at the gene ends were 2 bases for V and 4 bases for J; bases not matched to a gene: 5. CDR3 nucleotide sequence: TGTGCCAGCAGTTTAGCTAGCGGGAGTTTTTACGAGCAGTACTTC. This codes for CASSLASGSFYEQYF.

V gene TRBV5-1 combines with J gene TRBJ1-3, with 7 bases matching TRBD1. There are 16 residues in the CDR3. Trimming removed 1 base from V and 0 bases from J; junction bases left unmatched: 4. Germline CDR1 is SGHRS and CDR2 is YFSETQ. CDR3 amino acids: CASSLQGVLSGNTIYF. For the CDR3, the DNA is TGCGCCAGCAGCTTGCAGGGGGTCCTCTCTGGAAACACCATATATTTT.

This clone was counted a single time. The chain joins TRBV6-4 to TRBJ1-4, with 8 bases identical to TRBD1. The CDR3 contains 16 residues. Germline values: CDR1 MRHNA, CDR2 SNTAGT. V shed 3 bases and J 6 bases; nucleotides not matched to a gene: 9. Written as DNA, the CDR3 is TGTGCCAGCAGTGAACGGTCGCCCAGGGGGCATGAAAAACTGTTTTTT. Its protein product is CASSERSPRGHEKLFF.

The chain recombines TRBV10-3 with TRBJ2-3; tentatively, D is TRBD2 (5 bases). The CDR3 extends over 15 amino acids. Germline V lookup: CDR1 ENHRY, CDR2 SYGVKD. Trimming took 4 bases from V and 6 from J, leaving 17 bases between them. CDR3 nucleotide sequence: TGTGCCATCAGTGGTGGAGCGGACCCGCCGGATACGCAGTATTTT. Translated: CAISGGADPPDTQYF.